This T cell receptor beta chain came from a study of shared T cell receptors in the human thymus. V lost 5 bases and J 0 bases, leaving 15 bases between the germline ends. This CDR3 spans 16 amino acids. CDR1 SGHDN and CDR2 FVKESK come from the germline V gene. Produced via immunoSEQ multiplex PCR; TCRdb's table is partial and in-frame only. The sample holds about 380,000 clones, 95% seen once. V and J are TRBV14 and TRBJ2-3; D gene unclear. The source material was thymocytes. The receptor was isolated from a human donor. This CDR3 reads CASSKRHGPSTDTQYF. The CDR3 DNA is TGTGCCAGCAGCAAAAGGCACGGTCCTAGCACAGATACGCAGTATTTT.